Below are 23 T cell receptor beta chains sequenced from a single sample in a study of blood T cell repertoires in COVID-19. Only in-frame clones appear in the TCRdb table, and some are missing; sequencing was by immunoSEQ multiplex PCR. The table records 150,000 or so clones, about 93% of them present only once. The sequenced material came from peripheral blood. These receptors all come from a woman aged 50 to 65 with acute or convalescent COVID-19.

V and J are TRBV14 and TRBJ2-7, with D tentatively TRBD2 (6 bases). The germline CDR1 and CDR2 sequences are SGHDN and FVKESK. The CDR3 contains 15 residues. Trimming took 5 bases from V and 5 from J, leaving 19 bases between them. The CDR3 spells CASSFRGEVFDEQYF. The CDR3 nucleotides read TGTGCCAGCAGCTTCCGTGGGGAGGTCTTTGACGAGCAGTACTTC.

The chain combines TRBV28 with TRBJ1-6; 8 nucleotides agree with TRBD1. CDR3 length equals 17 residues. Germline assignment: CDR1 MDHEN and CDR2 SYDVKM. The ends lost 3 bases at V and 4 bases at J; junction bases unmatched: 8. CDR3 DNA: TGTGCCAGCAGTTTCAGGCAGGGGGCCCTTTATAATTCACCCCTCCACTTT. It codes for CASSFRQGALYNSPLHF. The full variable domain, in which reference TRBV28 and TRBJ1-6 provide the parts outside the CDR3, is DVKVTQSSRYLVKRTGEKVFLECVQDMDHENMFWYRQDPGLGLRLIYFSYDVKMKEKGDIPEGYSVSREKKERFSLILESASTNQTSMYLCASSFRQGALYNSPLHFGNGTRLTVT.

This chain links TRBV29-1 with TRBJ2-7; maybe TRBD1 (6 bases). V was shortened by 6 bases and J by 2 bases, with 11 bases between the two germline ends. The germline gives CDR1 SQVTM, CDR2 ANQGSEA. CDR3 length equals 12 residues. In nucleotides, the CDR3 is TGCAGCGTAAGGACAGCGGCCTACGAGCAGTACTTC. This codes for CSVRTAAYEQYF.

The chain is built from TRBV2 and TRBJ1-1, with TRBD1 as a possible D gene (5 bases). This CDR3 has 12 amino acids. Per germline, CDR1 SNHLY and CDR2 FYNNEI. V lost 8 bases, J lost 4 bases, and 11 bases lay in between. CDR3 coding DNA: TGTGCCAGCGGATGGGGGGGCACTGAAGCTTTCTTT. This translates into CASGWGGTEAFF.

The V and J genes are TRBV3-1 (or the pseudogene TRBV3-2) and TRBJ1-2; weak D call: TRBD1 (6 bases). Germline values: CDR1 LGHDT, CDR2 YNNKEL (reference sequence). V was trimmed by 1 base and J by 4 bases, leaving 13 bases between them. CDR3 length: 15 amino acids. The DNA of the CDR3 is TGTGCCAGCAGCCAAGGACGCGGACAGTTCTATGGCTACACCTTC. It is translated as CASSQGRGQFYGYTF.

This sequence joins TRBV7-9 and TRBJ2-7; 9 bases align to TRBD1. CDR3 length equals 14 residues. Germline CDR1 is SEHNR and CDR2 is FQNEAQ (reference sequence). J gave up 6 bases and V 5 bases, and 8 bases lay outside the gene matches. As DNA, the CDR3 is TGTGCCAGCAGCCACCAACAGGGGGCTGGCGAGCAGTACTTC. It yields the protein CASSHQQGAGEQYF.

The chain carries TRBV18 and TRBJ2-5; 11 bases align to TRBD1. The CDR3 runs 14 residues. Losses at the gene ends were 3 bases for V and 4 bases for J; bases not matched to a gene: 1. CDR1 KGHSH and CDR2 LQKENI come from the germline V gene. This chain's CDR3 is CASSPGTGGETQYF. CDR3 in DNA: TGTGCCAGCTCACCCGGGACAGGGGGAGAGACCCAGTACTTC.

V gene TRBV18 combines with J gene TRBJ1-1, with D possibly TRBD1 on 5 matching bases. This CDR3 comprises 13 residues. V was trimmed by 6 bases and J by 8 bases, leaving 16 bases between them. Germline loops: CDR1 KGHSH, CDR2 LQKENI. DNA for the CDR3: TGTGCCAGCTCTATCGGGCAGGCAGGGGAAGCTTTCTTT. It encodes CASSIGQAGEAFF.

The chain has TRBV3-1 (or the pseudogene TRBV3-2) and TRBJ1-2, with D maybe TRBD1 (6 bases). The germline V and J ends were trimmed by 2 bases and 2 bases, with 18 bases remaining between them. Germline CDR1 is LGHDT and CDR2 is YNNKEL (reference sequence). The CDR3 loop spans 17 amino acids. CDR3 nucleotides: TGTGCCAGCAGCCAAACAACAGGGTGGGAGTTCAACTATGGCTACACCTTC. It translates to CASSQTTGWEFNYGYTF.

The rearrangement links TRBV13 to TRBJ1-1; D is unresolved. The ends were cut back, 1 base at V and 3 bases at J, with 9 bases in the middle. CDR3 length equals 14 residues. Germline lookup yields CDR1 PRHDT and CDR2 FYEKMQ (reference sequence). The CDR3 bases are TGTGCCAGCAGCTTAGAACAGATATACACTGAAGCTTTCTTT. It encodes CASSLEQIYTEAFF.

This sequence joins TRBV4-3 and TRBJ2-3, with 7 bases identical to TRBD2. Germline lookup yields CDR1 LGHNA and CDR2 YSLEER. The V and J ends lost 5 bases and 1 base, in that order; junction bases with no gene match: 6. The CDR3 is 15 amino acids. This CDR3 reads CASSFGGGGTDTQYF. CDR3 bases: TGCGCCAGCAGCTTTGGGGGAGGGGGCACAGATACGCAGTATTTT.

CDR3 DNA sequence: TGTGCCAGCAGCTATAGGCGGGGCTCCAGCACAGATACGCAGTATTTT. Residues: CASSYRRGSSTDTQYF. This chain connects TRBV13 to TRBJ2-3, with D perhaps TRBD2 (6 bases). The CDR3 extends over 16 amino acids. V was pared by 4 bases and J by 0 bases, with 14 bases between. Germline lookup yields CDR1 PRHDT and CDR2 FYEKMQ (reference sequence).

The chain links TRBV3-1 (or the pseudogene TRBV3-2) to TRBJ2-1; TRBD1 aligns across 8 bases. The V gene end was trimmed by 8 bases and the J gene end by 9 bases; junction bases not matched to a gene: 15. CDR3 length: 15 amino acids. CDR1 is LGHDT and CDR2 is YNNKEL in the germline V gene (reference sequence). DNA of the CDR3: TGTGCCAGCTCTACCGGGACAGGTGGTGTGGGTGAGCAGTTCTTC. Amino acids: CASSTGTGGVGEQFF.

The V gene is TRBV6-6, the J gene TRBJ1-2; the D is unclear. Germline CDR1 reads MNHNY; CDR2 reads SVGAGI (reference sequence). Trimming removed 6 bases from V and 4 bases from J, with 15 bases in between. The CDR3 runs 14 residues. The CDR3 region is CASSPERFGYGYTF. In DNA, the CDR3 is TGTGCCAGCAGCCCCGAGAGATTTGGCTATGGCTACACCTTC.

The CDR3 nucleotides read TGTGCCAGCAGCTATACTAGAATCGGGGAGCTGTTTTTT. Encoded protein: CASSYTRIGELFF. V and J are TRBV3-1 (or the pseudogene TRBV3-2) and TRBJ2-2, with D possibly matching TRBD2 (5 bases). The CDR3 consists of 13 residues. The germline V gene has CDR1 LGHDT and CDR2 YNNKEL (reference sequence). V was trimmed by 5 bases and J by 7 bases, leaving 11 bases between them.

CDR3 residues: CASSQVLTGELFF. CDR3 nucleotides: TGCGCCAGCAGCCAAGTCCTCACCGGGGAGCTGTTTTTT. The gene calls are TRBV4-1 and TRBJ2-2; D uncertain. Germline V gene lookup returns CDR1 MGHRA and CDR2 YSYEKL. The CDR3 length is 13 residues. Trimming took 1 base from V and 4 from J, leaving 4 bases between them.

The rearrangement links TRBV3-1 (or the pseudogene TRBV3-2) to TRBJ1-1; no clear D gene. This CDR3 spans 16 amino acids. Deletions cut 0 bases from V and 5 bases from J, with 16 bases between. Germline loops: CDR1 LGHDT, CDR2 YNNKEL (reference sequence). The CDR3 DNA sequence: TGTGCCAGCAGCCAAGAATCAGTCTCTACGGAGACTGAAGCTTTCTTT. Amino acid sequence: CASSQESVSTETEAFF.

This clone was counted once. V usage is TRBV18 and J usage is TRBJ2-7; unclear D gene. Per the germline V gene, CDR1 is KGHSH and CDR2 is LQKENI. This CDR3 is 13 amino acids long. V shed 5 bases and J shed 1 base, with 9 bases lying between them. CDR3 amino acids: CASSGLTSYEQYF. CDR3 nucleotides: TGTGCCAGCTCAGGGCTAACATCCTACGAGCAGTACTTC. The complete variable domain, with remaining parts taken from reference TRBV18 and TRBJ2-7, reads NAGVMQNPRHLVRRRGQEARLRCSPMKGHSHVYWYRQLPEEGLKFMVYLQKENIIDESGMPKERFSAEFPKEGPSILRIQQVVRGDSAAYFCASSGLTSYEQYFGPGTRLTVT.

The chain is built from TRBV9 and TRBJ1-2; D may be TRBD1 (6 bases). CDR3 length: 16 residues. The germline V gene encodes CDR1 SGDLS and CDR2 YYNGEE. Trimming shortened V by 0 bases and J by 3 bases, and 15 bases separated the two germline ends. CDR3 bases: TGTGCCAGCAGCGTAGGTACAGGGAACATAGACTATGGCTACACCTTC. Translation gives CASSVGTGNIDYGYTF.

The chain is built from TRBV7-2 and TRBJ2-1; a possible D gene is TRBD2 (6 bases). CDR1 is SGHTA, CDR2 FQGNSA, per germline. The CDR3 runs 14 residues. The V gene lost 5 bases and the J gene lost 7 bases, with 15 bases spanning the gap. The CDR3 DNA is TGTGCCAGCAGCGGAGGGAGGCATTTGAATGAGCAGTTCTTC. Residues: CASSGGRHLNEQFF. Looking up the rest from reference TRBV7-2 and TRBJ2-1 gives the full variable domain: GAGVSQSPSNKVTEKGKDVELRCDPISGHTALYWYRQSLGQGLEFLIYFQGNSAPDKSGLPSDRFSAERTGGSVSTLTIQRTQQEDSAVYLCASSGGRHLNEQFFGPGTRLTVL.

This chain joins TRBV13 and TRBJ1-1; the match to TRBD1 covers 7 bases. The germline gives CDR1 PRHDT, CDR2 FYEKMQ (reference sequence). CDR3 size: 15 residues. V shed 4 bases, J shed 5 bases, and the junction held 10 bases outside the gene matches. The CDR3 spells CASSSDRVVLTEAFF. CDR3 coding DNA: TGTGCCAGCAGCTCAGACAGGGTAGTATTAACTGAAGCTTTCTTT.

The rearrangement uses TRBV6-4 and TRBJ2-7, with D uncertain. The germline V gene encodes CDR1 MRHNA and CDR2 SNTAGT. This CDR3 is 10 amino acids long. V lost 4 bases to trimming and J lost 5 bases, with 3 bases between them. The CDR3 is CASSVNEQYF. In nucleotides, the CDR3 is TGTGCCAGCAGTGTCAACGAGCAGTACTTC.

This clone was found a few times. The V gene is TRBV5-5, the J gene TRBJ2-7, with TRBD2 matching 14 bases. The germline CDR1 and CDR2 sequences are SGHKS and YYEKEE (reference sequence). The V and J ends lost 3 bases and 0 bases, in that order; junction bases with no gene match: 5. The CDR3 has 17 residues. The CDR3, as DNA: TGTGCCAGCAGCTGCGGGACTAGCGGGAGAGTCTCCTACGAGCAGTACTTC. Residues: CASSCGTSGRVSYEQYF.